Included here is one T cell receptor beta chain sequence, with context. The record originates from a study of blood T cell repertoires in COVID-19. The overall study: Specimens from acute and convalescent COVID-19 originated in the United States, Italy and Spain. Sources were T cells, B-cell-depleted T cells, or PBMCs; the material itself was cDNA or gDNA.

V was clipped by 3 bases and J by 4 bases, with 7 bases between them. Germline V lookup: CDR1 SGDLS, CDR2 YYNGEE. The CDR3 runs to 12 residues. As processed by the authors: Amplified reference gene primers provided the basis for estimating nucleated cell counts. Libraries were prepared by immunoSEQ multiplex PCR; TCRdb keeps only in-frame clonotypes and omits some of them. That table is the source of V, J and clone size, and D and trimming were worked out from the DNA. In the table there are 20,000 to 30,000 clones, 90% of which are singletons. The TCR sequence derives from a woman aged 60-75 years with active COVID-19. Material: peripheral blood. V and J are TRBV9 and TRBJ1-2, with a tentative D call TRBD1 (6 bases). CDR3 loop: CASSADSYGYTF. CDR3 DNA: TGTGCCAGCAGCGCGGACAGCTATGGCTACACCTTC.